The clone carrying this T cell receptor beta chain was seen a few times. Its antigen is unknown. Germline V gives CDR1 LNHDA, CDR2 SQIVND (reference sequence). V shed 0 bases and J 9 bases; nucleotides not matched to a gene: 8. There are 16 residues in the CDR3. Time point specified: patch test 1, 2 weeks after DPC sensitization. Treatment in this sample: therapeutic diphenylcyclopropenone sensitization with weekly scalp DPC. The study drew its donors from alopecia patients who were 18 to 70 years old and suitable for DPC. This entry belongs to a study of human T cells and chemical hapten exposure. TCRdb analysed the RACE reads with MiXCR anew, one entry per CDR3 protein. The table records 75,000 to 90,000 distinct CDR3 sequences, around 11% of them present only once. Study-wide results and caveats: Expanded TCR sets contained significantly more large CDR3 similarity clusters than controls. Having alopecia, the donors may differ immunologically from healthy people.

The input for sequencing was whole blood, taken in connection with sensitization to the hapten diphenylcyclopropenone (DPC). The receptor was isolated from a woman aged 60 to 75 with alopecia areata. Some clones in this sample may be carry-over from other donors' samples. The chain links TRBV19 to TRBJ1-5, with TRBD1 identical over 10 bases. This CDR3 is CASSIDRGTGASPQHF. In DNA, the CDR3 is TGTGCCAGTAGTATAGATCGCGGGACAGGGGCTTCGCCCCAGCATTTT. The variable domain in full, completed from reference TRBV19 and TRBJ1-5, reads DGGITQSPKYLFRKEGQNVTLSCEQNLNHDAMYWYRQDPGQGLRLIYYSQIVNDFQKGDIAEGYSVSREKKESFPLTVTSAQKNPTAFYLCASSIDRGTGASPQHFGDGTRLSIL.